This T cell receptor beta chain emerged from a study of chemoradiotherapy in HPV16-positive cancers. Samples were taken several times over chemoradiotherapy. Trimming shortened V by 6 bases and J by 1 base, and 7 bases separated the two germline ends. CDR1 and CDR2 (germline): SNHLY, FYNNEI. This CDR3 is built from 13 residues. The assay was immunoSEQ multiplex PCR, and TCRdb's table has in-frame clones only and misses some. The data contain around 17,000 clones, about three quarters of them singletons. The J gene is TRBJ2-1, the V gene TRBV2; D unresolved. This clonotype originated in a human donor with HPV-associated anogenital cancer. The source was tumor tissue, collected from a patient who underwent chemoradiotherapy. The CDR3 spells CASRGGSYNEQFF. CDR3 sequence (DNA): TGTGCCAGCAGGGGTGGGTCCTACAATGAGCAGTTCTTC.